This T cell receptor beta chain was identified in a study of CD8 T cells in Susac syndrome. Study summary: At blood draw, Susac syndrome patients were therapy-naive, on corticosteroids, or on intravenous immunoglobulin alone.

Sequencing of TCR beta was performed on blood CD8+ T cells and on blood CD4+ T cells. TEMRA cells were FACS-enriched, with CD8+ and CD4+ T cells isolated negatively. When the RNA was reverse transcribed, random hexamers were used with an input of roughly 0.45 to 1 ug. The immunoSEQ assay covered 54 Vbeta and 13 Jbeta segments for CDR3. One entry per CDR3 protein results from TCRdb running MiXCR on the immunoSEQ multiplex PCR reads. The table includes around 200,000 distinct CDR3 sequences, over 90% detected once. The CDR3 runs to 15 residues. Germline CDR1 is SGHRS and CDR2 is YFSETQ. V lost 2 bases and J 4 bases, leaving 14 bases between the germline ends.

This chain joins TRBV5-1 and TRBJ2-3; D may be TRBD1 or TRBD2 (5 bases each). The source is a human donor with Susac syndrome. Sequenced input: CD4+ T cells from PBMCs. The CDR3 bases are TGCGCCAGCAGCTTAGAGAGTCGGGGACCAGATACGCAGTATTTT. Translation: CASSLESRGPDTQYF. The whole variable domain, filled in from reference TRBV5-1 and TRBJ2-3, reads KAGVTQTPRYLIKTRGQQVTLSCSPISGHRSVSWYQQTPGQGLQFLFEYFSETQRNKGNFPGRFSGRQFSNSRSEMNVSTLELGDSALYLCASSLESRGPDTQYFGPGTRLTVL.